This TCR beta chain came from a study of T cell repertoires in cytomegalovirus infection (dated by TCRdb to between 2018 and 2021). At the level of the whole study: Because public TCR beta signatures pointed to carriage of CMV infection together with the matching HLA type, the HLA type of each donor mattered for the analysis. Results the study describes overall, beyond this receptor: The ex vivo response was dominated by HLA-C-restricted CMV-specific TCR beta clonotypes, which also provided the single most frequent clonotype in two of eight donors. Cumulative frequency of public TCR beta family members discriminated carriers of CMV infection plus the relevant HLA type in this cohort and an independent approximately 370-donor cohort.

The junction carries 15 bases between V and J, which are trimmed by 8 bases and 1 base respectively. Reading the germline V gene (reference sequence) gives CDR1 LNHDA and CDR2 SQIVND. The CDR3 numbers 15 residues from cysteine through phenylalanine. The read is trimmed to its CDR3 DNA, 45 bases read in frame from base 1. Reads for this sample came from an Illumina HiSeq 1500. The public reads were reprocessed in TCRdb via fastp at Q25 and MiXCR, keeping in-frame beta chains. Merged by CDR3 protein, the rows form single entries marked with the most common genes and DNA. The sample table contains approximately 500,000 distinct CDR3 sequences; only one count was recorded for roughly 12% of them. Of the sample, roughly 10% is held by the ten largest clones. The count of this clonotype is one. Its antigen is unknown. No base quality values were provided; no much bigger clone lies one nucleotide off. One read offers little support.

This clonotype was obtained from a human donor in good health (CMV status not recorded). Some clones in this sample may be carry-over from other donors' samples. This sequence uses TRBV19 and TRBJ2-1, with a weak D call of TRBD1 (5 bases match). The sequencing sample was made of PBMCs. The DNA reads TGTGCCAGTGGGGATTTCAGGGTTTCCTACAATGAGCAGTTCTTC. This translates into CASGDFRVSYNEQFF.